This entry is about one TCR beta chain. In the authors' workflow: Quantification of nucleated cells was approximated via reference gene primer amplification. Generated by immunoSEQ multiplex PCR, the TCRdb table keeps only in-frame clones and is missing some. The V and J calls and clone size come from that table; D and trimming were worked out from the DNA. The table lists fewer than 45,000 clones, around 82% of them singletons, with 31% in the top ten. The sample originates from a study of blood T cell repertoires in COVID-19. Study-level information: Whether acute or convalescent, the COVID-19 samples came from the United States, Italy and Spain. In each case, the material was cDNA or gDNA derived from T cells, B-cell-depleted T cells, or PBMCs.

Looked up from germline, CDR1 is SGHVS and CDR2 is FNYEAQ. V was shortened by 5 bases and J by 6 bases, with 21 bases between the two germline ends. CDR3 length: 16 amino acids. This chain links TRBV7-6 with TRBJ2-3; D perhaps matches TRBD1 (5 bases). The receptor comes from a woman of 80 years or more with acute or convalescent COVID-19. The sequenced sample was peripheral blood. The CDR3 DNA reads as TGTGCCAGCAGCCCGTGGGGCCCCGGTGGGGTGGATACGCAGTATTTT. It specifies CASSPWGPGGVDTQYF.